Following are 28 T cell receptor beta chains from one sample sequenced in a study of cytomegalovirus exposure and HLA in healthy donors. PCR primers comprised 60 Vbeta and 13 Jbeta primers. The assay was immunoSEQ multiplex PCR, and TCRdb's table has in-frame clones only and misses some. The table has roughly 100,000 clones, around 72% seen once. The specimen was PBMCs. These receptors were collected from a man aged 25 to 40 in good health and CMV-seronegative.

The chain carries TRBV28 and TRBJ1-2, with a tentative D call TRBD1 (6 bases). The CDR3 extends over 16 amino acids. Germline V gene data show CDR1 as MDHEN and CDR2 as SYDVKM. Trimming removed 7 bases at V and 8 bases at J, with 26 bases between. The CDR3 loop is CASNGPAGGAEGGYTF. CDR3 coding DNA: TGTGCCAGCAACGGGCCGGCCGGGGGGGCCGAGGGAGGCTACACCTTC.

The sample holds a few counts of this clone. This chain's CDR3 is CASSLDRSNTEAFF. In nucleotides, the CDR3 is TGTGCCAGCAGCCTGGACAGGTCGAACACTGAAGCTTTCTTT. The chain has TRBV7-2 and TRBJ1-1; 7 bases agree with TRBD1. Germline V gene lookup returns CDR1 SGHTA and CDR2 FQGNSA. The CDR3 totals 14 residues. V shed 5 bases and J 1 base; nucleotides not matched to a gene: 4.

V is TRBV5-6 and J is TRBJ2-2; weak D call: TRBD2 (5 bases). Germline CDR1 SGHDT, CDR2 YYEEEE. Trimming left V 2 bases short and J 4 bases short, with 6 bases between. The CDR3 consists of 13 residues. Here the CDR3 DNA reads TGTGCCAGCAGCTTTCGGGGCACCGGGGAGCTGTTTTTT. Translated: CASSFRGTGELFF.

The chain links TRBV7-8 to TRBJ1-2, with D maybe TRBD1 (5 bases). This CDR3 region has 14 residues. The V gene lost 3 bases and the J gene lost 1 base, with 9 bases spanning the gap. Germline V gene lookup returns CDR1 SGHVS and CDR2 FQNEAQ. The CDR3 here is CASSLRQSNYGYTF. DNA for the CDR3: TGTGCCAGCAGCTTGCGACAGAGTAACTATGGCTACACCTTC.

J is TRBJ2-7 and V is TRBV30; D is unresolved. Germline loops: CDR1 GTSNPN, CDR2 SVGIG (reference sequence). V lost 7 bases and J lost 1, with 8 bases in between. The CDR3 runs 11 residues. The CDR3, as DNA: TGTGCCTTGGGCCAGTCCTACGAGCAGTACTTC. Its protein is CALGQSYEQYF. Full variable domain (rest looked up from reference TRBV30 and TRBJ2-7): SQTIHQWPATLVQPVGSPLSLECTVEGTSNPNLYWYRQAAGRGLQLLFYSVGIGQISSEVPQNLSASRPQDRQFILSSKKLLLSDSGFYLCALGQSYEQYFGPGTRLTVT.

The gene calls are TRBV18 and TRBJ2-1; 9 nucleotides align to TRBD1. This CDR3 contains 16 residues. V shed 3 bases, J shed 4 bases, and the junction held 7 bases outside the gene matches. CDR1 is KGHSH and CDR2 is LQKENI in the germline V gene. The CDR3 protein is CASSPLDRGGYNEQFF. Here the CDR3 DNA reads TGTGCCAGCTCACCTTTGGACAGGGGCGGGTACAATGAGCAGTTCTTC.

This chain connects TRBV5-1 to TRBJ2-5, with TRBD2 as a possible D gene (5 bases). Germline V gene sequence: CDR1 SGHRS, CDR2 YFSETQ. CDR3 size: 14 residues. Trimming took off 0 bases at V and 1 base at J, with 7 bases between the two ends. In DNA form, the CDR3 reads TGCGCCAGCAGCTTGGTACTAGGCCAAGAGACCCAGTACTTC. Amino acids: CASSLVLGQETQYF. The full variable domain, with the rest looked up from reference TRBV5-1 and TRBJ2-5, is KAGVTQTPRYLIKTRGQQVTLSCSPISGHRSVSWYQQTPGQGLQFLFEYFSETQRNKGNFPGRFSGRQFSNSRSEMNVSTLELGDSALYLCASSLVLGQETQYFGPGTRLLVL.

The rearrangement uses TRBV28 and TRBJ2-7; 7 bases agree with TRBD2. J was trimmed by 4 bases and V by 4 bases; bases with no gene match: 19. CDR3 length: 18 amino acids. Germline CDR1 is MDHEN and CDR2 is SYDVKM. The CDR3 reads CASSSTRWEGQGAYEQYF. In nucleotides, the CDR3 is TGTGCCAGCAGTTCCACTAGATGGGAGGGGCAGGGAGCTTACGAGCAGTACTTC.

V gene TRBV27 combines with J gene TRBJ2-1; TRBD1 aligns across 9 bases. With 4 bases clipped from V and 9 bases from J, the junction kept 13 bases outside the gene matches. The germline gives CDR1 MNHEY, CDR2 SMNVEV (reference sequence). The CDR3 loop spans 16 amino acids. The CDR3 DNA is TGTGCCAGCAGTTACCTCACCGGGACAGGGTCGAGTGAGCAGTTCTTC. Translated, it gives CASSYLTGTGSSEQFF.

The rearrangement uses TRBV25-1 and TRBJ1-3, with D maybe TRBD1 (6 bases). The CDR3 has 14 amino acids. Germline CDR1 MGHDK, CDR2 SYGVNS. V shed 2 bases and J shed 9 bases, with 14 bases lying between them. In DNA form, the CDR3 reads TGTGCCAGCAGTGAAGGGGGCACCAGGTTCACCATATATTTT. It is translated as CASSEGGTRFTIYF. Together with reference TRBV25-1 and TRBJ1-3, the CDR3 gives the full variable domain: EADIYQTPRYLVIGTGKKITLECSQTMGHDKMYWYQQDPGMELHLIHYSYGVNSTEKGDLSSESTVSRIRTEHFPLTLESARPSHTSQYLCASSEGGTRFTIYFGEGSWLTVV.

The chain joins TRBV28 to TRBJ2-7; 8 bases map to TRBD2. The CDR3 totals 17 residues. Per the germline V gene, CDR1 is MDHEN and CDR2 is SYDVKM. The J segment lost 2 bases and the V segment lost 8 bases, leaving 17 bases of the junction unmatched. The CDR3 DNA sequence: TGTGCCAGCGAAACCCCGGGAGGGACGTTGGACCCCTACGAGCAGTACTTC. It yields the protein CASETPGGTLDPYEQYF. Supplemented by reference TRBV28 and TRBJ2-7, the full variable domain reads DVKVTQSSRYLVKRTGEKVFLECVQDMDHENMFWYRQDPGLGLRLIYFSYDVKMKEKGDIPEGYSVSREKKERFSLILESASTNQTSMYLCASETPGGTLDPYEQYFGPGTRLTVT.

This chain links TRBV5-4 with TRBJ2-7; TRBD2 matches at 12 bases. The trim removed 0 bases at V and 7 bases at J, leaving 8 bases unmatched. The CDR3 totals 16 residues. Looked up from germline, CDR1 is SGHNT and CDR2 is YYREEE (reference sequence). As DNA, the CDR3 is TGTGCCAGCAGCTTGGCCGGTCTAGCGGGGGGGCGTGAGCAGTACTTC. This gives the protein CASSLAGLAGGREQYF. Full variable domain (missing parts from reference TRBV5-4 and TRBJ2-7): ETGVTQSPTHLIKTRGQQVTLRCSSQSGHNTVSWYQQALGQGPQFIFQYYREEENGRGNFPPRFSGLQFPNYSSELNVNALELDDSALYLCASSLAGLAGGREQYFGPGTRLTVT.

The chain couples TRBV2 to TRBJ2-5; TRBD2 aligns across 13 bases. J was trimmed by 5 bases and V by 3 bases; bases with no gene match: 6. Germline-derived CDR1 and CDR2 are SNHLY and FYNNEI. The CDR3 covers 16 residues. The CDR3 DNA is TGTGCCAGCAGTGATTGGACTAGCGGGGGCAAGGAGACCCAGTACTTC. Encoded protein: CASSDWTSGGKETQYF.

The chain couples TRBV20-1 to TRBJ1-1; D unresolved. CDR3 length equals 10 residues. The V end was cut by 7 bases, the J end by 3 bases, with 6 bases between. Germline CDR1 and CDR2: DFQATT and SNEGSKA (reference sequence). This CDR3 is CSGSYTEAFF. CDR3 DNA sequence: TGCAGTGGGAGTTACACTGAAGCTTTCTTT.

This chain links TRBV5-1 with TRBJ2-2; D might be TRBD1 (6 bases). The V and J ends lost 2 bases and 5 bases respectively, with 13 bases between them. The CDR3 spans 15 residues. Germline CDR1 SGHRS, CDR2 YFSETQ. The CDR3 region is CASSLTEGVTGELFF. The CDR3 coding sequence is TGCGCCAGCAGCTTAACTGAGGGGGTTACCGGGGAGCTGTTTTTT.

The genes are TRBV19 and TRBJ2-7; D possibly corresponds to TRBD2 (6 bases). CDR3 length equals 16 residues. V was shortened by 5 bases and J by 3 bases, with 20 bases between the two germline ends. The germline gives CDR1 LNHDA, CDR2 SQIVND (reference sequence). The CDR3 DNA follows: TGTGCCAGTAGTCCCGGAGGGTCCGTAAGTCTCTACGAGCAGTACTTC. Protein product: CASSPGGSVSLYEQYF.

About this clone itself: Other nucleotide sequences in the sample specify the same CDR3. The chain links TRBV30 to TRBJ1-4; D gene ambiguous. The CDR3 is 11 residues long. The V and J ends lost 3 bases and 8 bases respectively, with 7 bases between them. Looked up from germline, CDR1 is GTSNPN and CDR2 is SVGIG (reference sequence). The DNA of the CDR3 is TGTGCCTGGAGCCGCGGCGAAAAACTGTTTTTT. This gives the protein CAWSRGEKLFF.

The chain uses TRBV19 and TRBJ1-6; D might be TRBD1 (5 bases). The CDR3 is 15 amino acids. Germline CDR1 is LNHDA and CDR2 is SQIVND (reference sequence). V was cut by 3 bases and J by 10 bases, with 16 bases left in between. CDR3 sequence reads: CASSMGLGSYSPLHF. The CDR3, as DNA: TGTGCCAGTAGTATGGGGCTGGGATCCTACTCACCCCTCCACTTT.

The rearrangement links TRBV4-1 to TRBJ1-2, with 8 bases fitting TRBD1. Losses at the gene ends were 4 bases for V and 2 bases for J; bases not matched to a gene: 6. The germline V gene encodes CDR1 MGHRA and CDR2 YSYEKL. The CDR3 is 15 residues long. The DNA for the CDR3 is TGCGCCAGCAGCCCGGGGACAGGCTTGAACTATGGCTACACCTTC. It codes for CASSPGTGLNYGYTF.

This clone showed up just a few times. The rearrangement uses TRBV5-8 and TRBJ2-1, with 7 positions matching TRBD1. This CDR3 spans 16 amino acids. Trimming cost V 1 base and J 0 bases; bases outside gene matches: 4. The V gene's germline CDR1 is SGHTS and CDR2 YDEGEE. DNA of the CDR3: TGTGCCAGCAGCTTGAGAGGGACAGTCTCCTACAATGAGCAGTTCTTC. It is translated as CASSLRGTVSYNEQFF.

V gene TRBV7-6 combines with J gene TRBJ1-6; 11 positions match TRBD1. Germline V gives CDR1 SGHVS, CDR2 FNYEAQ. This CDR3 spans 15 amino acids. Trimming cost V 4 bases and J 10 bases; bases outside gene matches: 6. CDR3 DNA sequence: TGTGCCAGCAGCTCTGGGACAGGGGGAGAGTCACCCCTCCACTTT. Translation: CASSSGTGGESPLHF.

The V and J genes are TRBV6-1 and TRBJ2-5; weak D call: TRBD1 (5 bases). TRBJ2-7 matches the DNA end more closely, so the J call is doubtful. This CDR3 has 14 residues. Per germline, CDR1 MNHNS and CDR2 SASEGT. The CDR3 coding sequence is TGTGCCAGCAGTGAACAGGGTTCGTACTACGAGCAGTACTTC. This gives the protein CASSEQGSYYEQYF.

In its sample, this clone was seen once. The chain couples TRBV19 to TRBJ2-5; perhaps TRBD2 as D (5 bases). The V gene lost 1 base and the J gene lost 5 bases, with 14 bases spanning the gap. CDR1 and CDR2 (germline): LNHDA, SQIVND (reference sequence). The CDR3 loop spans 15 amino acids. The CDR3 nucleotides are TGTGCCAGTAGTATAGCTTGGACGGGGTCGGAGACCCAGTACTTC. Encoded protein: CASSIAWTGSETQYF.

The rearrangement joins TRBV6-6 to TRBJ2-7; possibly TRBD2 for D (5 bases). V lost 3 bases and J lost 7, with 7 bases in between. CDR3 length equals 11 residues. The germline V gene has CDR1 MNHNY and CDR2 SVGAGI (reference sequence). The CDR3 DNA follows: TGTGCCAGCAGTTATTCGGGGGAGCAGTACTTC. As protein: CASSYSGEQYF.

The table lists this clone with a count of one. This chain joins TRBV30 and TRBJ1-4; TRBD1 is a possible D gene (6 bases). Per the germline V gene, CDR1 is GTSNPN and CDR2 is SVGIG (reference sequence). V lost 0 bases, J lost 7 bases, and 12 bases lay in between. The CDR3 runs 14 residues. The CDR3 DNA reads TGTGCCTGGAGTGTCGGGGGGCGCGGTGAAAAACTGTTTTTT. Its protein product is CAWSVGGRGEKLFF.

Written as DNA, the CDR3 is TGTGCCAGCAGTTTAGGGCAGGGCTGGAATCAGCCCCAGCATTTT. Its protein is CASSLGQGWNQPQHF. The chain joins TRBV27 to TRBJ1-5; the D gene is possibly TRBD1 (5 bases). The CDR3 contains 15 residues. The germline V and J ends were trimmed by 2 bases and 4 bases, with 12 bases remaining between them. The V gene's germline CDR1 is MNHEY and CDR2 SMNVEV (reference sequence).

This sequence joins TRBV29-1 and TRBJ1-5; 7 bases are a match to TRBD1. The CDR3 spans 14 residues. The germline V gene encodes CDR1 SQVTM and CDR2 ANQGSEA. J lost 3 bases, V lost 5 bases, and 7 bases had no gene match. The CDR3 spells CSVLPTGLNQPQHF. DNA for the CDR3: TGCAGCGTTTTGCCGACAGGGCTCAATCAGCCCCAGCATTTT. Based on the CDR3 plus reference TRBV29-1 and TRBJ1-5, the full variable domain is SAVISQKPSRDICQRGTSLTIQCQVDSQVTMMFWYRQQPGQSLTLIATANQGSEATYESGFVIDKFPISRPNLTFSTLTVSNMSPEDSSIYLCSVLPTGLNQPQHFGDGTRLSIL.

In its sample, this clone was seen once. V gene TRBV6-1 combines with J gene TRBJ1-5; a weak D match, TRBD1 (5 bases). CDR1 and CDR2 (germline): MNHNS, SASEGT. Trimming removed 3 bases at V and 5 bases at J, with 11 bases between. The CDR3 covers 14 residues. CDR3 bases: TGTGCCAGCAGTGACTTGACAGCTTATCAGCCCCAGCATTTT. Amino acids: CASSDLTAYQPQHF.